What follows are 24 T cell receptor beta chains derived from one specimen sequenced in a study of T cell repertoires in cytomegalovirus infection. TCRdb redid the calling of the reads with MiXCR, one entry per CDR3 protein. The sample holds about 440,000 distinct CDR3 sequences; approximately 31% are singletons and the top ten take around 15%. Source material: PBMCs. Receptors were obtained from a human donor in good health (CMV status not recorded). Some clones in this sample may be carry-over from other donors' samples.

This clonotype was picked up a small number of times. The V and J genes are TRBV12-3 or TRBV12-4 and TRBJ2-1; the match to TRBD1 covers 9 bases. The CDR3 length is 15 residues. V gave up 5 bases and J gave up 5 bases; unmatched junction bases: 7. Here the CDR3 reads CASSKGQGEDNEQFF. In nucleotides, the CDR3 is TGTGCCAGCAGTAAGGGACAGGGAGAGGACAATGAGCAGTTCTTC.

Ten or more counts support this clonotype. The chain links TRBV7-2 to TRBJ2-1; maybe TRBD2 (5 bases). CDR1 SGHTA and CDR2 FQGNSA come from the germline V gene. With 5 bases removed from V and 4 bases from J, the gap between germline ends came to 9 bases. The CDR3 totals 13 residues. CDR3 bases: TGTGCCAGCAGCCCCCCGGGGTACAATGAGCAGTTCTTC. This translates into CASSPPGYNEQFF.

This clonotype was seen a few times. V usage is TRBV6-1 and J usage is TRBJ2-1, with 10 bases that match TRBD2. The CDR3 sequence is 13 residues long. V shed 6 bases, J shed 9 bases, and the junction held 5 bases outside the gene matches. Germline lookup yields CDR1 MNHNS and CDR2 SASEGT. The CDR3 DNA sequence: TGTGCCAGCAGGACTAGCGGGTTAGGTGAGCAGTTCTTC. Protein sequence: CASRTSGLGEQFF.

The genes are TRBV12-3 or TRBV12-4 and TRBJ2-2, with 7 bases identical to TRBD1. This CDR3 is built from 14 residues. V gave up 3 bases and J gave up 6 bases; unmatched junction bases: 4. CDR3 coding DNA: TGTGCCAGCAGTTTGCTCCAGGGGGCCGGGGAGCTGTTTTTT. Translated: CASSLLQGAGELFF.

In this sample, this clonotype turned up many times. The genes are TRBV7-2 and TRBJ2-6, with D possibly called TRBD1 or TRBD2 (5 bases each). The CDR3 contains 16 residues. Looked up from germline, CDR1 is SGHTA and CDR2 is FQGNSA. Trimming pared 4 bases from V and 0 bases from J, leaving 10 bases between. CDR3 nucleotide sequence: TGTGCCAGCAGCTCGGGACGGACCTCTGGGGCCAACGTCCTGACTTTC. Translated, it gives CASSSGRTSGANVLTF. Drawing the rest from reference TRBV7-2 and TRBJ2-6, the complete variable domain is GAGVSQSPSNKVTEKGKDVELRCDPISGHTALYWYRQSLGQGLEFLIYFQGNSAPDKSGLPSDRFSAERTGGSVSTLTIQRTQQEDSAVYLCASSSGRTSGANVLTFGAGSRLTVL.

This rearrangement joins TRBV5-4 to TRBJ1-1, with D possibly matching TRBD1 (6 bases). Germline V gene lookup returns CDR1 SGHNT and CDR2 YYREEE (reference sequence). The CDR3 loop spans 16 amino acids. Trimming took off 4 bases at V and 1 base at J, with 17 bases between the two ends. DNA of the CDR3: TGTGCCAGCAGCCCCCCGGGGGGCAGGGAGAACACTGAAGCTTTCTTT. This sequence encodes CASSPPGGRENTEAFF.

This clonotype was seen many times. The chain carries TRBV12-3 or TRBV12-4 and TRBJ1-6; TRBD1 matches at 9 bases. This CDR3 has 14 residues. V trimming: 7 bases; J trimming: 9 bases; junction bases outside the gene matches: 7. The CDR3 protein is CASTTGTGPSPLHF. The CDR3 bases are TGTGCCAGCACTACCGGGACAGGGCCTTCACCCCTCCACTTT.

This clonotype appeared a few times. V usage is TRBV7-2 and J usage is TRBJ2-7; D remains unclear. This CDR3 has 16 amino acids. Deletions cut 0 bases from V and 5 bases from J, with 17 bases between. The germline V gene encodes CDR1 SGHTA and CDR2 FQGNSA. The CDR3 nucleotides are TGTGCCAGCAGCTTAGCCAATCGTCGGTTTGGCAACGAGCAGTACTTC. Protein sequence: CASSLANRRFGNEQYF.

The V call is TRBV6-2 or TRBV6-3, the J call TRBJ2-7; tentative D call: TRBD1 (6 bases). Germline loops: CDR1 MNHEY, CDR2 SVGEGT. This CDR3 contains 13 residues. V lost 4 bases to trimming and J lost 5 bases, with 12 bases between them. The CDR3: CASSFYWDNEQYF. The CDR3 nucleotides read TGTGCCAGCAGTTTCTACTGGGACAACGAGCAGTACTTC.

This chain joins TRBV19 and TRBJ1-6, with no clear D. The germline V gene encodes CDR1 LNHDA and CDR2 SQIVND (reference sequence). The CDR3 covers 13 residues. Trimming took 5 bases from V and 10 from J, leaving 12 bases between them. Written as DNA, the CDR3 is TGTGCCAGTAGTCCGGGAGCTGCGTCACCCCTCCACTTT. Translated, it gives CASSPGAASPLHF.

This clonotype was seen a single time. The V gene is TRBV2, the J gene TRBJ1-5; unclear D gene. The V gene lost 2 bases and the J gene lost 0 bases, with 14 bases spanning the gap. The CDR3 covers 17 residues. Germline assignment: CDR1 SNHLY and CDR2 FYNNEI. CDR3 protein: CASSERASLGSNQPQHF. As DNA, the CDR3 is TGTGCCAGCAGTGAACGGGCCAGCCTCGGTAGCAATCAGCCCCAGCATTTT. Full variable domain (missing parts from reference TRBV2 and TRBJ1-5): EPEVTQTPSHQVTQMGQEVILRCVPISNHLYFYWYRQILGQKVEFLVSFYNNEISEKSEIFDDQFSVERPDGSNFTLKIRSTKLEDSAMYFCASSERASLGSNQPQHFGDGTRLSIL.

The chain couples TRBV18 to TRBJ1-1; the D is unclear. The CDR3 is 12 amino acids. From germline, CDR1 is KGHSH and CDR2 LQKENI. The V gene lost 3 bases and the J gene lost 5 bases, with 7 bases spanning the gap. CDR3 bases: TGTGCCAGCTCACCGGATTGGACTGAAGCTTTCTTT. Its protein is CASSPDWTEAFF.

In the case of this clonotype: The CDR3 does not close with the conserved phenylalanine or tryptophan, likely indicating a read error. CDR3 amino acids: CSARAPPPRGNQPQHS. The DNA for the CDR3 is TGCAGTGCTAGAGCCCCCCCGCCGCGGGGCAATCAGCCCCAGCATTCT. This chain links TRBV20-1 with TRBJ1-5; D is unclear. Trimming removed 1 base from V and 2 bases from J, with 15 bases in between. The CDR3 is 16 amino acids. Looked up from germline, CDR1 is DFQATT and CDR2 is SNEGSKA (reference sequence).

This clonotype turned up a few times. V and J are TRBV6-5 and TRBJ1-5; 8 nucleotides match TRBD1. The CDR3 contains 15 residues. CDR1 MNHEY and CDR2 SVGAGI come from the germline V gene. V shed 6 bases, J shed 1 base, and the junction held 5 bases outside the gene matches. The CDR3 region is CASSQQGGSNQPQHF. In DNA, the CDR3 is TGTGCCAGCAGCCAACAGGGGGGGAGCAATCAGCCCCAGCATTTT.

V and J are TRBV2 and TRBJ2-1; weak D call: TRBD1 (5 bases). V shed 2 bases and J shed 9 bases, with 11 bases lying between them. Germline CDR1 is SNHLY and CDR2 is FYNNEI. This CDR3 spans 13 amino acids. CDR3 in amino acids: CASSELGGAEQFF. The CDR3 region has the DNA TGTGCCAGCAGTGAACTGGGTGGGGCTGAGCAGTTCTTC.

The chain uses TRBV29-1 and TRBJ1-5; 10 positions agree with TRBD1. The CDR3 extends over 16 amino acids. Trimming cost V 3 bases and J 6 bases; bases outside gene matches: 11. Germline V gives CDR1 SQVTM, CDR2 ANQGSEA. The CDR3 loop is CSVDPRTGGSGQPQHF. The DNA for the CDR3 is TGCAGCGTTGATCCCCGGACAGGGGGGTCCGGTCAGCCCCAGCATTTT.

The chain employs TRBV6-6 and TRBJ1-5; D uncertain. Germline V gene lookup returns CDR1 MNHNY and CDR2 SVGAGI (reference sequence). V was pared by 0 bases and J by 1 base, with 1 base between. The length of the CDR3 is 13 residues. Here the CDR3 reads CASSYSSNQPQHF. Here the CDR3 DNA reads TGTGCCAGCAGTTACTCGAGCAATCAGCCCCAGCATTTT.

This clonotype was detected only a few times. The rearrangement joins TRBV6-2 or TRBV6-3 to TRBJ1-6, with D perhaps TRBD1 (5 bases). The CDR3 is made up of 14 amino acids. CDR1 is MNHEY, CDR2 SVGEGT, per germline. Trimming removed 2 bases from V and 11 bases from J, with 13 bases in between. For the CDR3, the DNA is TGTGCCAGCAGTTACGGGGGAGTTGGAACACCCCTCCACTTT. It yields the protein CASSYGGVGTPLHF.

At least ten counts were recorded for this clonotype. The V and J genes are TRBV12-3 or TRBV12-4 and TRBJ1-5; no clear D. The CDR3 spans 13 residues. V was clipped by 3 bases and J by 4 bases, with 7 bases between them. Here the CDR3 DNA reads TGTGCCAGCAGTTTCCGCCTTAATCAGCCCCAGCATTTT. As protein: CASSFRLNQPQHF.

This clonotype was seen a handful of times. V is TRBV6-6 and J is TRBJ2-6; D gene ambiguous. V was clipped by 0 bases and J by 0 bases, with 6 bases between them. This CDR3 region has 16 residues. Germline CDR1 reads MNHNY; CDR2 reads SVGAGI (reference sequence). CDR3 protein: CASSYSSISGANVLTF. Written as DNA, the CDR3 is TGTGCCAGCAGTTACTCTTCTATCTCTGGGGCCAACGTCCTGACTTTC.

As to this clonotype: A much larger clonotype is one base distant, so this may be a read error. The gene calls are TRBV19 and TRBJ1-5; D call uncertain. CDR1 LNHDA and CDR2 SQIVND come from the germline V gene (reference sequence). Deletions cut 8 bases from V and 3 bases from J, with 14 bases between. This CDR3 contains 14 residues. The CDR3 is CASDANQNNQPQHF. CDR3 in DNA: TGTGCCAGTGACGCCAACCAAAACAATCAGCCCCAGCATTTT.

This clonotype has a count of ten or more. CDR3 sequence (DNA): TGTGCCAGCAGCCCAACGGCGGGTATGGGCAATCAGCCCCAGCATTTT. Its translation is CASSPTAGMGNQPQHF. The chain is built from TRBV7-2 and TRBJ1-5, with D uncertain. Per the germline V gene, CDR1 is SGHTA and CDR2 is FQGNSA. Trimming removed 5 bases from V and 2 bases from J, with 16 bases in between. The CDR3 loop spans 16 amino acids.

The rearrangement uses TRBV5-4 and TRBJ2-2; 7 positions agree with TRBD2. The CDR3 extends over 15 amino acids. The V gene's germline CDR1 is SGHNT and CDR2 YYREEE (reference sequence). After removal of 4 bases from V and 3 bases from J, the junction contained 6 bases not matched to a gene. The CDR3 is CASSQGLDYTGELFF. Written as DNA, the CDR3 is TGTGCCAGCAGCCAAGGACTAGACTACACCGGGGAGCTGTTTTTT.

This clonotype was seen only a few times. The V and J genes are TRBV12-3 or TRBV12-4 and TRBJ1-1, with 7 bases matching TRBD1. CDR3 length: 14 amino acids. Trimming at V came to 8 bases and at J to 7 bases, leaving 13 bases not matched to a gene. The CDR3, as DNA: TGTGCCAGCGGTCACTTCAGGGGGATGGGTGAAGCTTTCTTT. Amino acids: CASGHFRGMGEAFF.